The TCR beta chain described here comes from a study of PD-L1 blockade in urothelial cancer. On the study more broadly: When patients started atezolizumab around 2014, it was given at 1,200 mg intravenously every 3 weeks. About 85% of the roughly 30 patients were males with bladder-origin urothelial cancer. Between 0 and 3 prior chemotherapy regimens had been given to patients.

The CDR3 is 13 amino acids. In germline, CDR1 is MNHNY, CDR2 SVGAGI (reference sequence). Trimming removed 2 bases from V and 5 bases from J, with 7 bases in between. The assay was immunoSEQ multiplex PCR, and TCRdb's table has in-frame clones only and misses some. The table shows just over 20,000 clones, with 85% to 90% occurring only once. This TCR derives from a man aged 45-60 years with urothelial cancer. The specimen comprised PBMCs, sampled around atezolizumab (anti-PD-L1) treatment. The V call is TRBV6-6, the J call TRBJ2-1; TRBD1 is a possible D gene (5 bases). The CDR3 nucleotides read TGTGCCAGCAGTTACCAGGACAACAATGAGCAGTTCTTC. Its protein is CASSYQDNNEQFF.